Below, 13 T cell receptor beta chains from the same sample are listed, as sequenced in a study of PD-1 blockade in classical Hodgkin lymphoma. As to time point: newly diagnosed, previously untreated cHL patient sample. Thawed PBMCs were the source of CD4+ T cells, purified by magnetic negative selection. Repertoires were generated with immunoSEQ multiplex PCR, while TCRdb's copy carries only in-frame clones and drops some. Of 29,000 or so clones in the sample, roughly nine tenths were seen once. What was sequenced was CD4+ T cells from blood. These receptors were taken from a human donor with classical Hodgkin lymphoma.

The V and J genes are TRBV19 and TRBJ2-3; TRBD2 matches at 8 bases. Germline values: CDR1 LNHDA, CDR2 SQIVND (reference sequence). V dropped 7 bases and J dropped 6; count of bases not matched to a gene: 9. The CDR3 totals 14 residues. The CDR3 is CASTRTSQSDTQYF. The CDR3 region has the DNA TGTGCCAGTACCCGGACTAGCCAATCCGATACGCAGTATTTT.

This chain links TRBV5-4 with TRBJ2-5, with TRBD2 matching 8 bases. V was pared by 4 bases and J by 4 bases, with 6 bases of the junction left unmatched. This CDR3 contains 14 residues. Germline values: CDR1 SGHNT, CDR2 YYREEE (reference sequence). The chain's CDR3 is CASSRGGRAETQYF. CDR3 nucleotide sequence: TGTGCCAGCAGCCGGGGGGGGCGGGCAGAGACCCAGTACTTC.

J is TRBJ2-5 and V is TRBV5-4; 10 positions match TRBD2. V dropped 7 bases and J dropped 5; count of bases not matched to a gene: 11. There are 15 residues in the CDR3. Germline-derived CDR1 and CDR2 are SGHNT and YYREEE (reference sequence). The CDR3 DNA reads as TGTGCCAGCTCCGGGACTAGCGCCCCTTGGGAGACCCAGTACTTC. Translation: CASSGTSAPWETQYF.

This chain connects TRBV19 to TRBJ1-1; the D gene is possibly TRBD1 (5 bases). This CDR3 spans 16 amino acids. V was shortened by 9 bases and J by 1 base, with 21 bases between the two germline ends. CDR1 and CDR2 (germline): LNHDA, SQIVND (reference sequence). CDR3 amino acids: CASRTTLRAENTEAFF. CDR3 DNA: TGTGCCAGCCGGACAACCCTCAGGGCAGAGAACACTGAAGCTTTCTTT.

This chain's CDR3 is CASSLGLAGGWQYF. CDR3 DNA sequence: TGCGCCAGCAGCTTGGGACTAGCGGGAGGGTGGCAGTACTTC. The gene calls are TRBV5-1 and TRBJ2-4; 14 nucleotides align to TRBD2. This CDR3 is 14 amino acids long. CDR1 and CDR2 (germline): SGHRS, YFSETQ. J was trimmed by 13 bases and V by 0 bases; bases with no gene match: 3.

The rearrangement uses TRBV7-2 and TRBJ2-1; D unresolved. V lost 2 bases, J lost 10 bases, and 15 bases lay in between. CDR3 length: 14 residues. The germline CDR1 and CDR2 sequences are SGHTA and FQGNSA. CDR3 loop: CASSLSPRVGEQFF. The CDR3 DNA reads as TGTGCCAGCAGCTTAAGCCCAAGGGTAGGGGAGCAGTTCTTC.

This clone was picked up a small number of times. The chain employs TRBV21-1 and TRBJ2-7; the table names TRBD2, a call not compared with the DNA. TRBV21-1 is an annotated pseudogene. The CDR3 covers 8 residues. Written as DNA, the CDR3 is TGTGCCAGCAGCGGGGGGTTCTTC. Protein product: CASSGGFF.

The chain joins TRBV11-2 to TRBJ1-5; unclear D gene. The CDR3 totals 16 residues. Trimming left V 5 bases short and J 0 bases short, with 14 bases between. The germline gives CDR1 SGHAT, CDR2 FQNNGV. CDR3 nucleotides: TGTGCCAGCAGCCCTATGTGTCAGCATAGCAATCAGCCCCAGCATTTT. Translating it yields CASSPMCQHSNQPQHF.

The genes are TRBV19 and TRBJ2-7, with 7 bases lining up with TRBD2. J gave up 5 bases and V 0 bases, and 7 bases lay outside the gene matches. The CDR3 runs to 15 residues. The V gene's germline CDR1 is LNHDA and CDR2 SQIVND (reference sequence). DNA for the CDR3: TGTGCCAGTAGTATAGATGGGGGAGGGACCGACGAGCAGTACTTC. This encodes CASSIDGGGTDEQYF.

CDR3 nucleotide sequence: TGTGCCAGTAGTCTTACCGGGACGGGAAATGAAAAACTGTTTTTT. It specifies CASSLTGTGNEKLFF. This rearrangement joins TRBV19 to TRBJ1-4; weak D call: TRBD1 (5 bases). The CDR3 sequence is 15 residues long. Trimming removed 5 bases from V and 5 bases from J, with 15 bases in between. Germline V lookup: CDR1 LNHDA, CDR2 SQIVND (reference sequence).

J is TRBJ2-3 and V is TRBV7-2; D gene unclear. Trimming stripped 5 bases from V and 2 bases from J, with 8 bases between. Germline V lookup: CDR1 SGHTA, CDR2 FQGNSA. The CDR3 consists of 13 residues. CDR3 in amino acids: CASSPKYTDTQYF. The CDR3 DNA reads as TGTGCCAGCAGCCCTAAGTACACAGATACGCAGTATTTT.

In nucleotides, the CDR3 is TGTGCCAGTAGTATACTCGTCGGTAGGGGGGATACGCAGTATTTT. It translates to CASSILVGRGDTQYF. The chain has TRBV19 and TRBJ2-3, with TRBD1 as a possible D gene (6 bases). The CDR3 covers 15 residues. CDR1 is LNHDA, CDR2 SQIVND, per germline (reference sequence). Trimming took 2 bases from V and 6 from J, leaving 15 bases between them.

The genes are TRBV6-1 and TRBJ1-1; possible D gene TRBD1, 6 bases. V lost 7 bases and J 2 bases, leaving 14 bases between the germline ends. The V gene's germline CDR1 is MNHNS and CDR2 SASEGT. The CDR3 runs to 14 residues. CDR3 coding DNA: TGTGCCAGCATCATGACAGGACCCAACACTGAAGCTTTCTTT. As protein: CASIMTGPNTEAFF.